The sequence of this T cell receptor (beta chain) was determined in a study of blood T cell repertoires in COVID-19. Background on the study: The United States, Italy and Spain supplied acute and convalescent COVID-19 samples. In each case, the material was cDNA or gDNA derived from T cells, B-cell-depleted T cells, or PBMCs.

Authors' data handling: Estimation of nucleated cell counts relied on the amplification of reference gene primers. This table comes from immunoSEQ multiplex PCR, and its TCRdb copy is limited to in-frame clones, with some not included. V, J and clone size are those of that table, while D and trimming were read from the DNA. The sample lists tens of thousands of clones, 65% to 85% occurring once. What was sequenced was peripheral blood. The clonotype comes from a woman aged 55 to 70 with acute or convalescent COVID-19.

This chain's CDR3 is CASSLTGTEGNTIYF. As DNA, the CDR3 is TGTGCCAGCAGCTTAACCGGGACAGAAGGAAACACCATATATTTT. The rearrangement joins TRBV7-3 to TRBJ1-3; 7 nucleotides agree with TRBD1. The CDR3 is 15 residues long. Germline CDR1 and CDR2: SGHTA and FQGTGA. The V gene end was trimmed by 0 bases and the J gene end by 4 bases; junction bases not matched to a gene: 3.